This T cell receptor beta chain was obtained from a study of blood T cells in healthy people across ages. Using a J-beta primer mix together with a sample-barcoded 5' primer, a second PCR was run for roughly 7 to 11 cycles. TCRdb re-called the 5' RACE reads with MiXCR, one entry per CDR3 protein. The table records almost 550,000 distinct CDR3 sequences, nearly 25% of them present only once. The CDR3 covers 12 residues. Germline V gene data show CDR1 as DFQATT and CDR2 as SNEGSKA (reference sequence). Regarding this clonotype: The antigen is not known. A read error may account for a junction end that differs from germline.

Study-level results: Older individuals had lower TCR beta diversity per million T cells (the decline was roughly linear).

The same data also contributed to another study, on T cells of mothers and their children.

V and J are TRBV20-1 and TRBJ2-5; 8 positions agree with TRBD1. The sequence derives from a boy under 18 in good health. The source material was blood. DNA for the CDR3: TGCAGTGCTAGCAGGGGGCTGGAGACCCTGTACTTC. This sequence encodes CSASRGLETLYF.